The clone carrying this TCR beta chain was detected once. Its matching antigen is unknown. These data originate in a study of cytomegalovirus exposure and HLA in healthy donors. Study-wide context: About 80 million unique TCRs from HLA-typed donors made up an early data release.

Germline V gives CDR1 MGHRA, CDR2 YSYEKL. The junction had 6 bases not matched to a gene; V was cut back by 4 bases and J by 4 bases. The CDR3 is 15 residues long. Overall study results and limits: By HLA locus, TCR association rates varied in a later analysis, with DRB1 showing the most and HLA-C the fewest. A link between a missense DCLRE1C variant and TCR beta V- and J-gene trimming emerged from a later analysis.

It was with 60 Vbeta and 13 Jbeta primers that the PCR ran. Generated by immunoSEQ multiplex PCR, the TCRdb table keeps only in-frame clones and is missing some. The table lists under 200,000 clones, roughly 85% of them singletons, with 7.5% to 9.5% in the top ten. V gene TRBV4-1 combines with J gene TRBJ1-2, with 10 bases that match TRBD1. The TCR sequence derives from a male donor in good health and CMV-seropositive. Sequencing used PBMCs. The DNA for the CDR3 is TGCGCCAGCAGCCTTGCGGGACAGGGGATCTATGGCTACACCTTC. Translation gives CASSLAGQGIYGYTF.